This T cell receptor beta chain comes out of a study of response to subunit inactivated influenza vaccine (dated by TCRdb to the late 2010s). Concerning the study at large: To follow how T cells responded to a trivalent subunit inactivated influenza vaccine, the researchers relied on deep quantitative profiling of the T cell receptor repertoire.

This clonotype was observed many times. Its antigen is unknown. No qualities accompany the bases; no much larger clone lies one base away. The investigation overall reported the following: It was suggested by the authors that each seasonal influenza vaccination may recruit only a limited number of new T cells.

Relative to germline, V is 2 bases shorter and J is 3 bases shorter, with 11 bases between their ends. Sequences MGHRA (CDR1) and YSYEKL (CDR2) are obtained from the germline V gene. The CDR3 spans 14 residues, from the cysteine through the phenylalanine. Only CDR3 DNA is held: 42 bases, read in frame from base 1. Library preparation used RT-PCR. Sequencing was carried out with an Illumina HiSeq 2500. TCRdb trimmed the raw reads at Q25, called clones with MiXCR and kept productive beta chains. Under each unique CDR3 protein, matching rows form one entry showing the most common genes and DNA. The sample yields 400,000 to 650,000 distinct CDR3 sequences; approximately 7.2% were counted once. Less than 15% of the sample belongs to the ten largest clones.

The chain was built from TRBV4-1 and TRBJ2-7; matching of 5 bases hints at TRBD1 as the D gene. This material consisted of PBMCs from blood, taken 23 months after vaccination. This TCR came from a man aged 50-75 years who received an inactivated influenza vaccine. Donor details come from another sample of the same person, matched by shared clones. The CDR3 protein: CASSQWGSNYEQYF. DNA sequence: TGCGCCAGCAGCCAATGGGGCAGCAACTACGAGCAGTACTTC.